This T cell receptor beta chain was sequenced in a study of CD8+ T cells in alopecia areata. General observations from the study: More clonal than normal scalp was lesional scalp, particularly alopecia totalis/universalis. Scalp samples also contribute reads from the resident alphabeta T cells found in normal skin.

Notes on this clone: Antigen: not known.

Trimming cost V 0 bases and J 10 bases, with 9 bases left between them. The CDR3 totals 12 residues. The germline V gene has CDR1 SNHLY and CDR2 FYNNEI. Following extraction, RNA underwent reverse transcription to cDNA, which served as the sequencing template. TCRdb's table, derived via immunoSEQ multiplex PCR, lists solely in-frame clones and lacks some. This sample carries hundreds of thousands of clones, approximately 61% of them seen once, and the ten largest clones take less than 0.6%. The chain is built from TRBV2 and TRBJ1-1; D gene unclear. The sample in question was CD4+ T cells sorted from blood, obtained at week 0. The source of this sequence is a human donor with alopecia areata. The CDR3 region is CASSEATFGAFF. CDR3 sequence (DNA): TGTGCCAGCAGTGAAGCGACTTTCGGAGCTTTCTTT. Using reference TRBV2 and TRBJ1-1 for the parts outside the CDR3, the full variable domain is EPEVTQTPSHQVTQMGQEVILRCVPISNHLYFYWYRQILGQKVEFLVSFYNNEISEKSEIFDDQFSVERPDGSNFTLKIRSTKLEDSAMYFCASSEATFGAFFGQGTRLTVV.